This entry concerns a single T cell receptor beta chain. V lost 4 bases, J lost 6 bases, and 4 bases stayed unmatched. This CDR3 has 14 amino acids. Germline CDR1 and CDR2: LGHDT and YNNKEL (reference sequence). This sample is part of a study of blood T cell repertoires in COVID-19. Assay used: immunoSEQ multiplex PCR; TCRdb lists only in-frame clones, some missing. The sample holds hundreds of thousands of clones, around nine tenths seen once. The rearrangement links TRBV3-1 (or the pseudogene TRBV3-2) to TRBJ1-1; TRBD1 agrees at 11 bases. Sequencing input: PBMCs or T cells enriched from blood (not recorded which). This receptor was identified in a woman in her 50s who had recovered from COVID-19. The CDR3 sequence is CASSPGQGAAEAFF. CDR3 bases: TGTGCCAGCAGCCCAGGACAGGGGGCGGCTGAAGCTTTCTTT.